The present TCR beta chain was sequenced within a study of T-cell reconstitution after alpha-beta-depleted transplantation in children. The CDR3 has 14 residues. The germline V gene has CDR1 MDHEN and CDR2 SYDVKM. It was with unique molecular identifiers that the TCRbeta library was prepared. TCRdb reprocessed the PCR reads via MiXCR and lists one record per CDR3 protein. Of around 300,000 distinct CDR3 sequences detected, roughly 9.1% appear once; the ten largest clones hold approximately 7%. Notes on this clonotype: This may stem from a read error, because a much larger clone lies one nucleotide away.

The chain carries TRBV28 and TRBJ1-2; TRBD1 matches 7 bases. The TCR was taken from a boy in the first two years of life with acute myeloid leukemia, due to receive a stem cell transplant. The starting material was PBMCs, obtained before TCRalphabeta/CD19-depleted stem cell transplant. The CDR3 nucleotides are TGTGCCAGCAGAAAGGGACAGTTCAACTATGGCTACGCCTTC. Translating it yields CASRKGQFNYGYAF.